This T cell receptor beta chain comes out of a study of T cell changes during pregnancy in multiple sclerosis. There are a few counts of this clone. Data came from immunoSEQ multiplex PCR; TCRdb stores just in-frame clones and leaves some out. The profile covers about 60,000 clones, with about nine tenths appearing a single time and about 5.8% taken by the ten largest. The clonotype comes from a female donor in good health, enrolled as a control in a pregnancy study. The sequences come from peripheral blood, collected in the third trimester of pregnancy.

CDR3 sequence (DNA): TGTGCCAGCAGCTCCCGCCTAGGAGGGGCCGGAAACACCATATATTTT. Protein product: CASSSRLGGAGNTIYF. The V call is TRBV9, the J call TRBJ1-3, with D possibly matching TRBD1 (5 bases). The CDR3 runs to 16 residues. Per the germline V gene, CDR1 is SGDLS and CDR2 is YYNGEE. V lost 4 bases and J 4 bases, leaving 18 bases between the germline ends.